The entry below gives a single T cell receptor beta chain sequence along with its context. The antigen is unknown. The data are from a study of T cells expressing NK-cell markers. The CDR3 runs to 11 residues. Germline loops: CDR1 SEHNR, CDR2 FQNEAQ (reference sequence). Broader study findings: Unclear, still, was the HCMV specificity of the expanded NKG2C+ T cell clones. The contribution of dominant NKG2C+ clonotypes to CD8+ T cells in a handful of donors was roughly 1.0-7.5%.

No DNA is given; TCRdb re-called the 5' RACE reads and lists each CDR3 protein once. The sample spans about 540,000 distinct CDR3 sequences; the ten largest clones claim 3% to 4.5%. Sequencing was carried out using blood T cells: a sorted CD56 or NKG2C T cell subset, CD4+ or CD8+ T cells, or bulk PBMC T cells (not recorded which). The chain links TRBV7-9 to TRBJ2-1. The TCR was taken from a man between 18 and 35 years old in good health. CDR3: CASSFQWEQFF.